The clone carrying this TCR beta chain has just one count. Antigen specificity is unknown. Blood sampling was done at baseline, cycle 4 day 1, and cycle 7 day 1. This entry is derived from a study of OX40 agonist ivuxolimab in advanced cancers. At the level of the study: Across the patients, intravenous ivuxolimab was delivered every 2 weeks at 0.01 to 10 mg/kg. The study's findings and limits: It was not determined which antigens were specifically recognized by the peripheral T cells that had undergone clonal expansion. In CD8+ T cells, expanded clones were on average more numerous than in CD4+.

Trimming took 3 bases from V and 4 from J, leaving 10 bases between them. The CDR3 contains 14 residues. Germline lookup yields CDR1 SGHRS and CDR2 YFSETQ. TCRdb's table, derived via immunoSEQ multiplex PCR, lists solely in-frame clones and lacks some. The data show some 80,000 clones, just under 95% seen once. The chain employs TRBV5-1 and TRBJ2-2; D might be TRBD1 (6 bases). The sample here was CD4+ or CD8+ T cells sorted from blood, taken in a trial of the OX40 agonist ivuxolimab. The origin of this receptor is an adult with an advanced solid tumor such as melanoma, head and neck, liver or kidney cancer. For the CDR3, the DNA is TGCGCCAGCAGCTCCCGGGACATCACCGGGGAGCTGTTTTTT. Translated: CASSSRDITGELFF.